The following is a T cell receptor beta chain sequence with its context. What it binds is not known. PCR was performed using 60 Vbeta and 13 Jbeta primers. Profiling relied on immunoSEQ multiplex PCR, and the TCRdb table lists in-frame clones only, not all of them. This table lists about 120,000 clones. The length of the CDR3 is 15 residues. V was clipped by 5 bases and J by 4 bases, with 16 bases between them. Germline assignment: CDR1 SGHKS and CDR2 YYEKEE (reference sequence). The sample is drawn from a study of cytomegalovirus exposure and HLA in healthy donors. Study-level points and caveats: TCR association rates varied by HLA locus in a later analysis, with DRB1 highest and HLA-C lowest.

The sequenced sample was PBMCs. The TCR comes from a man aged 25 to 45 in good health and CMV-seronegative. The genes are TRBV5-5 and TRBJ1-3, with D maybe TRBD1 (6 bases). The CDR3 region is CASSMVQGPGNTIYF. The CDR3 coding sequence is TGTGCCAGCAGTATGGTTCAGGGGCCAGGAAACACCATATATTTT. The full variable domain, with the rest looked up from reference TRBV5-5 and TRBJ1-3, is DAGVTQSPTHLIKTRGQQVTLRCSPISGHKSVSWYQQVLGQGPQFIFQYYEKEERGRGNFPDRFSARQFPNYSSELNVNALLLGDSALYLCASSMVQGPGNTIYFGEGSWLTVV.